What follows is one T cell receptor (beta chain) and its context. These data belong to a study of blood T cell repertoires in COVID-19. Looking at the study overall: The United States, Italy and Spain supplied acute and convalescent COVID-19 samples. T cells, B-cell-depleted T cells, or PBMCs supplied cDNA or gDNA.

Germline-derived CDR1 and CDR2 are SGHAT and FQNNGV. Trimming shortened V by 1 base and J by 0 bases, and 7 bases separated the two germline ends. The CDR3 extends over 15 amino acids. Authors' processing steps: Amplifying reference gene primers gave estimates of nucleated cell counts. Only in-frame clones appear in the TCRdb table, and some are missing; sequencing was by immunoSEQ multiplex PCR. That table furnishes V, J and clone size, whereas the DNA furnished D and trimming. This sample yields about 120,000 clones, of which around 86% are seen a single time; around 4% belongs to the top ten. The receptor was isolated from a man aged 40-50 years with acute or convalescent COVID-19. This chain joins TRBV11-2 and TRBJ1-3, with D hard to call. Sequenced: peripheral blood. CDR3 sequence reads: CASSLVPGSGNTIYF. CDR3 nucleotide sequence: TGTGCCAGCAGCTTAGTACCAGGCTCTGGAAACACCATATATTTT.